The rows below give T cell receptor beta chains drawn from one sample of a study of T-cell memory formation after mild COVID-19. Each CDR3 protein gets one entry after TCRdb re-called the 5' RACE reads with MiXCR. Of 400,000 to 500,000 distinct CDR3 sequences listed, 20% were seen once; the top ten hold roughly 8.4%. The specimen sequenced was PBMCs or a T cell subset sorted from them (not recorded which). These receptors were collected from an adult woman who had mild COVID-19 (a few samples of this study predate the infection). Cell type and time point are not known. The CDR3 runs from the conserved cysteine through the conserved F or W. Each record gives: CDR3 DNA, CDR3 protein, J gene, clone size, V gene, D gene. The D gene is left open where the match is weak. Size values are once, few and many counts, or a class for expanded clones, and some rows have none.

CDR3nt: TGTGCCAGCAGTGCCCCCGGGACCCGCGGAGAAAAACTGTTTTTT
CDR3aa: CASSAPGTRGEKLFF
j_gene: TRBJ1-4
abundance: few
v_gene: TRBV27
d_gene: -

CDR3nt: TGTGCCAGCAGGTCGGGCCTCAATCAGCCCCAGCATTTT
CDR3aa: CASRSGLNQPQHF
j_gene: TRBJ1-5
abundance: many
v_gene: TRBV12-3/TRBV12-4
d_gene: -

CDR3nt: TGTGCCAGCAGCTCAAGACTAGGCCAAGAGACCCAGTACTTC
CDR3aa: CASSSRLGQETQYF
j_gene: TRBJ2-5
abundance: few
v_gene: TRBV13
d_gene: -

CDR3nt: TGTGCCAGCAGTGAAGTAAGAACAGTCCCTAGCACAGATACGCAGTATTTT
CDR3aa: CASSEVRTVPSTDTQYF
j_gene: TRBJ2-3
abundance: few
v_gene: TRBV2
d_gene: -

CDR3nt: TGCAGTGCTAGGGTAGCCGGGACAGGGTCCAGTGAGCAGTTCTTC
CDR3aa: CSARVAGTGSSEQFF
j_gene: TRBJ2-1
abundance: -
v_gene: TRBV20-1
d_gene: TRBD1

CDR3nt: TGTGCCTGGAGTCGAGGGCGGATCAGGAACCCCTACGAGCAGTACTTC
CDR3aa: CAWSRGRIRNPYEQYF
j_gene: TRBJ2-7
abundance: -
v_gene: TRBV30
d_gene: -

CDR3nt: TGTGCCAGCAGCCCAAGGTTGGGGTTTGAAGCTTTCTTT
CDR3aa: CASSPRLGFEAFF
j_gene: TRBJ1-1
abundance: -
v_gene: TRBV3-1
d_gene: -

CDR3nt: TGTGCCAGCAGTTTGGTTGGAAGGGGGTACGAGCAGTACTTC
CDR3aa: CASSLVGRGYEQYF
j_gene: TRBJ2-7
abundance: few
v_gene: TRBV27
d_gene: -

CDR3nt: TGCAGTGCTAGGGGGGACACCCCCTACACTGAAGCTTTCTTT
CDR3aa: CSARGDTPYTEAFF
j_gene: TRBJ1-1
abundance: -
v_gene: TRBV20-1
d_gene: -

CDR3nt: TGTGCCAGCAGCCAAGATCCAGGGACAGGGGTACACTATGGCTACACCTTC
CDR3aa: CASSQDPGTGVHYGYTF
j_gene: TRBJ1-2
abundance: -
v_gene: TRBV3-1
d_gene: TRBD1

CDR3nt: TGCAGTGCCACAGGGCTAGCGGGAACCTACGAGCAGTACTTC
CDR3aa: CSATGLAGTYEQYF
j_gene: TRBJ2-7
abundance: few
v_gene: TRBV20-1
d_gene: TRBD2

CDR3nt: TGTGCCAGCAGCTTTGATGGGGGGCAGGGCGGGGAGCTGTTTTTT
CDR3aa: CASSFDGGQGGELFF
j_gene: TRBJ2-2
abundance: -
v_gene: TRBV7-2
d_gene: -

CDR3nt: TGCAGCGTTGAAGCCCCGTTGGCTGAAAAACTGTTTTTT
CDR3aa: CSVEAPLAEKLFF
j_gene: TRBJ1-4
abundance: -
v_gene: TRBV29-1
d_gene: -

CDR3nt: TGCAGTGCCCTAGGGACAGGAGCTTTCGAGCAGTACTTC
CDR3aa: CSALGTGAFEQYF
j_gene: TRBJ2-7
abundance: few
v_gene: TRBV20-1
d_gene: TRBD1

CDR3nt: TGTGCCAGCAGTTTAGATAGCGGGGGTGTCTTCACCGGGGAGCTGTTTTTT
CDR3aa: CASSLDSGGVFTGELFF
j_gene: TRBJ2-2
abundance: few
v_gene: TRBV27
d_gene: TRBD2

CDR3nt: TGTGCCAGCAGCGTAAACCCGTCGGGGGCTGGGGCCAACGTCCTGACTTTC
CDR3aa: CASSVNPSGAGANVLTF
j_gene: TRBJ2-6
abundance: few
v_gene: TRBV9
d_gene: -

CDR3nt: TGTGCCAGCAGCTTAGCAACAGGGGTACTGGACGAGCAGTACTTC
CDR3aa: CASSLATGVLDEQYF
j_gene: TRBJ2-7
abundance: few
v_gene: TRBV7-8
d_gene: TRBD1

CDR3nt: TGCGCCAGCAGCTCGGGACATATGAACTACGAGCAGTACTTC
CDR3aa: CASSSGHMNYEQYF
j_gene: TRBJ2-7
abundance: few
v_gene: TRBV5-1
d_gene: -

CDR3nt: TGTGCTAGTGGGTATAAAAGGGGCGAGCAGTACTTC
CDR3aa: CASGYKRGEQYF
j_gene: TRBJ2-7
abundance: few
v_gene: TRBV12-5
d_gene: -

CDR3nt: TGTGCCACCAGTGATCCCGGGACGGACACTGAAGCTTTCTTT
CDR3aa: CATSDPGTDTEAFF
j_gene: TRBJ1-1
abundance: once
v_gene: TRBV24-1
d_gene: -

CDR3nt: TGTGCCAGCAGCTTGTTGGGGAATTTAAATGAGCAGTTCTTC
CDR3aa: CASSLLGNLNEQFF
j_gene: TRBJ2-1
abundance: -
v_gene: TRBV5-6
d_gene: -

CDR3nt: TGTGCCAGCAGCTTGTGGCGGGTGCACACCGGGGAGCTGTTTTTT
CDR3aa: CASSLWRVHTGELFF
j_gene: TRBJ2-2
abundance: -
v_gene: TRBV5-6
d_gene: -

CDR3nt: TGCGCCAGCAGCCCCCCGACACACGGCGGGGAGCTGTTTTTT
CDR3aa: CASSPPTHGGELFF
j_gene: TRBJ2-2
abundance: many
v_gene: TRBV5-1
d_gene: -

CDR3nt: TGTGCCAGCAGAGACAGGGATAGCTACACTGAAGCTTTCTTT
CDR3aa: CASRDRDSYTEAFF
j_gene: TRBJ1-1
abundance: few
v_gene: TRBV12-3/TRBV12-4
d_gene: TRBD1

CDR3nt: TGTGCCAGCAGTTTATTCTACTCGGACCGCACAGATACGCAGTATTTT
CDR3aa: CASSLFYSDRTDTQYF
j_gene: TRBJ2-3
abundance: -
v_gene: TRBV2
d_gene: -

CDR3nt: TGTGCCAGCAGTCCCCACTTGGATGGACAGGGCCCGGGAAACACCATATATTTT
CDR3aa: CASSPHLDGQGPGNTIYF
j_gene: TRBJ1-3
abundance: few
v_gene: TRBV28
d_gene: TRBD1

CDR3nt: TGCGCCAGCAGCCCGGGACAGTTTAGTGAAAAACTGTTTTTT
CDR3aa: CASSPGQFSEKLFF
j_gene: TRBJ1-4
abundance: -
v_gene: TRBV5-1
d_gene: TRBD1

CDR3nt: TGTGCCAGCAGTTTTACCGGCAATGAGCAGTTCTTC
CDR3aa: CASSFTGNEQFF
j_gene: TRBJ2-1
abundance: -
v_gene: TRBV7-2
d_gene: -

CDR3nt: TGCGCCAGCAGCTGGGACAGGGGGAACAATGAGCAGTTCTTC
CDR3aa: CASSWDRGNNEQFF
j_gene: TRBJ2-1
abundance: few
v_gene: TRBV5-1
d_gene: TRBD1

CDR3nt: TGCAGCGTCCGACTAGCGTCGAGCTCCTACGAGCAGTACTTC
CDR3aa: CSVRLASSSYEQYF
j_gene: TRBJ2-7
abundance: -
v_gene: TRBV29-1
d_gene: TRBD2

CDR3nt: TGTGCCAGCAGTCGGTGGGGGGGGCACGAAGACACTGAAGCTTTCTTT
CDR3aa: CASSRWGGHEDTEAFF
j_gene: TRBJ1-1
abundance: -
v_gene: TRBV6-6
d_gene: -

CDR3nt: TGTGCCAGCAGCTTATTTCGCGGGAGCCCATCCTACGAGCAGTACTTC
CDR3aa: CASSLFRGSPSYEQYF
j_gene: TRBJ2-7
abundance: -
v_gene: TRBV7-9
d_gene: TRBD2

CDR3nt: TGTGCCAGCAGCTTAGCGGGACTAGCGGGGCCCCTGAGCTCCTACAATGAGCAGTTCTTC
CDR3aa: CASSLAGLAGPLSSYNEQFF
j_gene: TRBJ2-1
abundance: few
v_gene: TRBV11-2
d_gene: TRBD2

CDR3nt: TGTGCCACCAGTGATTCCGGGAGGGGATCCTACGAGCAGTACTTC
CDR3aa: CATSDSGRGSYEQYF
j_gene: TRBJ2-7
abundance: many
v_gene: TRBV24-1
d_gene: TRBD2

CDR3nt: TGTGCCAGCAGCTTAGGATTAGAACCTCACCGTGAGGAGCTGTTTTTT
CDR3aa: CASSLGLEPHREELFF
j_gene: TRBJ2-2
abundance: few
v_gene: TRBV7-3
d_gene: -

CDR3nt: TGCAGCGTTTCTACAGGGCGGGGAGACACCTTC
CDR3aa: CSVSTGRGDTF
j_gene: TRBJ1-2
abundance: -
v_gene: TRBV29-1
d_gene: -

CDR3nt: TGCGCCAGCACTCTAGCGGGGGCCTTCTCCTACGAGCAGTACTTC
CDR3aa: CASTLAGAFSYEQYF
j_gene: TRBJ2-7
abundance: -
v_gene: TRBV4-1
d_gene: TRBD2

CDR3nt: TGCGCCAGCAGAGAGGACAGCCACTATGGCTACACCTTC
CDR3aa: CASREDSHYGYTF
j_gene: TRBJ1-2
abundance: few
v_gene: TRBV5-1
d_gene: -

CDR3nt: TGTGCCAGCAGCTTAGGGCCGGGACAGGGGTTCGAGCAGTACTTC
CDR3aa: CASSLGPGQGFEQYF
j_gene: TRBJ2-7
abundance: -
v_gene: TRBV7-2
d_gene: TRBD1

CDR3nt: TGTGCCAGCAGCTTATGGGACAGGGGCCGGGTCACTGAAGCTTTCTTT
CDR3aa: CASSLWDRGRVTEAFF
j_gene: TRBJ1-1
abundance: -
v_gene: TRBV7-9
d_gene: TRBD1

CDR3nt: TGCAGCGTTGTTTCGACAGCCACCTACGAGCAGTACTTC
CDR3aa: CSVVSTATYEQYF
j_gene: TRBJ2-7
abundance: -
v_gene: TRBV29-1
d_gene: -

CDR3nt: TGTGCCAGCAGCTTTGTGGGGACTCCTACTAGCACAGATACGCAGTATTTT
CDR3aa: CASSFVGTPTSTDTQYF
j_gene: TRBJ2-3
abundance: -
v_gene: TRBV7-2
d_gene: -

CDR3nt: TGTGCCAGCAGCTTAGTGACTAGCGATGAGCAGTTCTTC
CDR3aa: CASSLVTSDEQFF
j_gene: TRBJ2-1
abundance: -
v_gene: TRBV7-9
d_gene: TRBD2

CDR3nt: TGTGCCAGCAGCGGACGGACTAGCGGGGGGGCCACAGGGCAGTTCTTC
CDR3aa: CASSGRTSGGATGQFF
j_gene: TRBJ2-1
abundance: -
v_gene: TRBV9
d_gene: TRBD2

CDR3nt: TGTGCCAGCAGCCCCCGACAGGGTTTCTCTGGAAACACCATATATTTT
CDR3aa: CASSPRQGFSGNTIYF
j_gene: TRBJ1-3
abundance: few
v_gene: TRBV7-2
d_gene: TRBD1

CDR3nt: TGCAGCGTTAAAACAGGGGCCTCCTACGAGCAGTACTTC
CDR3aa: CSVKTGASYEQYF
j_gene: TRBJ2-7
abundance: few
v_gene: TRBV29-1
d_gene: TRBD1

CDR3nt: TGTGCCAGCAGTTTAAGGTCAGGAAGCGAAGAGACCCAGTACTTC
CDR3aa: CASSLRSGSEETQYF
j_gene: TRBJ2-5
abundance: -
v_gene: TRBV12-3/TRBV12-4
d_gene: -

CDR3nt: TGCGCCAGCAGCCCAGGGGTGATAGAGACCCAGTACTTC
CDR3aa: CASSPGVIETQYF
j_gene: TRBJ2-5
abundance: few
v_gene: TRBV5-1
d_gene: -

CDR3nt: TGTGCCAGCAGTCCGGGGGGAAGCACCGGGGAGCTGTTTTTT
CDR3aa: CASSPGGSTGELFF
j_gene: TRBJ2-2
abundance: -
v_gene: TRBV12-3/TRBV12-4
d_gene: TRBD2

CDR3nt: TGTGCCAGCAGCTTAACTTCATCCCCCGGCCAGCATTTT
CDR3aa: CASSLTSSPGQHF
j_gene: TRBJ1-5
abundance: few
v_gene: TRBV11-2
d_gene: -

CDR3nt: TGTGCCAGCAGCGCGGGCGGGACAGTCGCAGATACGCAGTATTTT
CDR3aa: CASSAGGTVADTQYF
j_gene: TRBJ2-3
abundance: many
v_gene: TRBV11-3
d_gene: -

CDR3nt: TGCGCCAGCAGCTTGGATGGGTCGGCCCAGCCCCAGCATTTT
CDR3aa: CASSLDGSAQPQHF
j_gene: TRBJ1-5
abundance: -
v_gene: TRBV5-1
d_gene: -